This T cell receptor beta chain was retrieved from a study of cytomegalovirus exposure and HLA in healthy donors. Study details: Among the 398 genotyped donors, less than 85% were placed in the Caucasian-associated ancestry cluster.

As concerns this clone: Its antigen is currently unknown.

The V segment lost 10 bases and the J segment 5 bases; nucleotides outside the gene matches: 6. CDR1 is SNHLY and CDR2 is FYNNEI in the germline V gene. CDR3 length: 12 residues. This PCR relied on a set of 60 Vbeta primers and 13 Jbeta primers. Measured with immunoSEQ multiplex PCR; TCRdb has only the in-frame clones, and not every one. The data contain approximately 70,000 clones, approximately 70% of them singletons. Study-level findings and limits: Exclusion applied to some V segments, including TRBV6-2 and TRBV6-3, as they were indistinguishable.

The specimen was PBMCs. This receptor was taken from a male donor in good health and CMV-seropositive. The chain is built from TRBV2 and TRBJ2-7, with 9 bases lining up with TRBD1. CDR3 in amino acids: CAIGTGYHEQYF. CDR3 in DNA: TGTGCCATCGGGACAGGGTACCACGAGCAGTACTTC. Full variable domain (missing parts from reference TRBV2 and TRBJ2-7): EPEVTQTPSHQVTQMGQEVILRCVPISNHLYFYWYRQILGQKVEFLVSFYNNEISEKSEIFDDQFSVERPDGSNFTLKIRSTKLEDSAMYFCAIGTGYHEQYFGPGTRLTVT.